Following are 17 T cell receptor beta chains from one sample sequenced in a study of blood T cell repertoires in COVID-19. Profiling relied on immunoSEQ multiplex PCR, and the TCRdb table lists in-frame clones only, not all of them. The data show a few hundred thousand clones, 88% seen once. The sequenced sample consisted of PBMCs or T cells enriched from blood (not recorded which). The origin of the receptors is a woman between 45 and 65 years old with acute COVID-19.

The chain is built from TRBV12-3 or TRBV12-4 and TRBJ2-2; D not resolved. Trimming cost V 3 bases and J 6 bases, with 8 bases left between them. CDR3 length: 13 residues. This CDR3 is CASSFVEPGELFF. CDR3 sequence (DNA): TGTGCCAGCAGTTTCGTAGAACCCGGGGAGCTGTTTTTT.

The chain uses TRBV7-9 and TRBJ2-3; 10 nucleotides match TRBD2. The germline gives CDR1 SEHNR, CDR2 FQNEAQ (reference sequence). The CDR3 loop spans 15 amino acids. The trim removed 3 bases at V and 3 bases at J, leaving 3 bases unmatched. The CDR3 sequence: CASSFGLADTDTQYF. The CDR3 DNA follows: TGTGCCAGCAGCTTTGGACTAGCGGATACAGATACGCAGTATTTT.

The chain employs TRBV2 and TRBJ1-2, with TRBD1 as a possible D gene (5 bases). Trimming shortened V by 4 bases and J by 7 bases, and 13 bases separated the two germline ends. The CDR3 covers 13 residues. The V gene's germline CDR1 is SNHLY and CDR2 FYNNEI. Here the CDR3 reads CASSGQGGIGYTF. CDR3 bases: TGTGCCAGCAGTGGTCAGGGTGGGATTGGCTACACCTTC.

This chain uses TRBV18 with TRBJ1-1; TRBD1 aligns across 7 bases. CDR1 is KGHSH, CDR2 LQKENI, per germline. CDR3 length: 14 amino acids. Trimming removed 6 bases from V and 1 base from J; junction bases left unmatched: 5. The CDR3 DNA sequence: TGTGCCAGCTCGGTACAGGGGCCGAACACTGAAGCTTTCTTT. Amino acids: CASSVQGPNTEAFF.

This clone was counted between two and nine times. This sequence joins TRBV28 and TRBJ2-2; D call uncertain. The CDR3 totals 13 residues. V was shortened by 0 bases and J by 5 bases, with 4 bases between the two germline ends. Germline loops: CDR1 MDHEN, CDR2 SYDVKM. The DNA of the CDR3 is TGTGCCAGCAGTTTATGGGAGACCGGGGAGCTGTTTTTT. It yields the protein CASSLWETGELFF.

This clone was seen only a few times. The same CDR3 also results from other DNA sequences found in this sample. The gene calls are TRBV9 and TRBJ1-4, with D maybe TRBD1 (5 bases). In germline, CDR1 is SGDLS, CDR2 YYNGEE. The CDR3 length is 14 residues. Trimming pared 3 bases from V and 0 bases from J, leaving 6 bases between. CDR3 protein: CASSATATNEKLFF. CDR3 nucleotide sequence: TGTGCCAGCAGCGCGACAGCAACTAATGAAAAACTGTTTTTT.

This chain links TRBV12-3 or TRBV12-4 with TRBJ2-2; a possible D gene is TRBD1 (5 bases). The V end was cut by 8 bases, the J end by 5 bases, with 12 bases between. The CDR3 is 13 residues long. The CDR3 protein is CASCPQGTGELFF. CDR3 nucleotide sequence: TGTGCCAGCTGCCCTCAGGGAACCGGGGAGCTGTTTTTT.

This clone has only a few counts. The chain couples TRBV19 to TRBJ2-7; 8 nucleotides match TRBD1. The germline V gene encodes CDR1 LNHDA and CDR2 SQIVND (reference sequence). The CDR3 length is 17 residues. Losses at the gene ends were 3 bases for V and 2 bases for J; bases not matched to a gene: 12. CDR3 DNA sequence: TGTGCCAGTAGTATCTGGACAGGGATCAGTAACCCCTACGAGCAGTACTTC. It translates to CASSIWTGISNPYEQYF.

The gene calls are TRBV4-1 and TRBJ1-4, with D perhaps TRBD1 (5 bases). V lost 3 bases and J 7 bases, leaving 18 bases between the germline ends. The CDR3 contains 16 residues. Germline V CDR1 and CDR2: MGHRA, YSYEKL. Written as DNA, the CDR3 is TGCGCCAGCAGCCATTTTTACGGACGGGGGGGTGAAAAACTGTTTTTT. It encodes CASSHFYGRGGEKLFF.

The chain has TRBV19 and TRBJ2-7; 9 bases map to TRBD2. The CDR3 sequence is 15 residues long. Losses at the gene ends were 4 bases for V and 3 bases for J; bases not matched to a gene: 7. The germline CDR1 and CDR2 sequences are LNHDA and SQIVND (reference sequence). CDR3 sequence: CASSSGRAGGYEQYF. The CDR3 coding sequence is TGTGCCAGTAGTAGCGGGAGGGCCGGGGGCTACGAGCAGTACTTC.

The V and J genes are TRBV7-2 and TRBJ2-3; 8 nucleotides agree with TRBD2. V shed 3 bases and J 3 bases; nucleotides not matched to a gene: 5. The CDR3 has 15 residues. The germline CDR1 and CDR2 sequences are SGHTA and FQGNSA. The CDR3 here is CASSLIAGPTDTQYF. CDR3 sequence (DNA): TGTGCCAGCAGCTTGATAGCGGGACCTACAGATACGCAGTATTTT.

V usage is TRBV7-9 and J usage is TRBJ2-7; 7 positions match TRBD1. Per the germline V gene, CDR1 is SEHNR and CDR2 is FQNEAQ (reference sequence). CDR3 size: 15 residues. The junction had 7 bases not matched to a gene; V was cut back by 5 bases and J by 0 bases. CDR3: CASSALRDSSYEQYF. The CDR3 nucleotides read TGTGCCAGCAGCGCCCTCCGGGACAGCTCCTACGAGCAGTACTTC.

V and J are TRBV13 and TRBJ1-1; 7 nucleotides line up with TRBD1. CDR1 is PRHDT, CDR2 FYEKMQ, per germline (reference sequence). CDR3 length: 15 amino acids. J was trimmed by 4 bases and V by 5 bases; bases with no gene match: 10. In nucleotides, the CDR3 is TGTGCCAGCAGCAAAGAACAGGGGAGCAGCACTGAAGCTTTCTTT. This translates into CASSKEQGSSTEAFF.

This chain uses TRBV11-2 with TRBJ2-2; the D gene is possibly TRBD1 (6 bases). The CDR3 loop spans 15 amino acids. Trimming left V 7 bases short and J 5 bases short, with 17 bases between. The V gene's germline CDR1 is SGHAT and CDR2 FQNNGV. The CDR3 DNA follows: TGTGCCAGCAACCCCCAGGGGATGAGGACCGGGGAGCTGTTTTTT. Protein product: CASNPQGMRTGELFF.

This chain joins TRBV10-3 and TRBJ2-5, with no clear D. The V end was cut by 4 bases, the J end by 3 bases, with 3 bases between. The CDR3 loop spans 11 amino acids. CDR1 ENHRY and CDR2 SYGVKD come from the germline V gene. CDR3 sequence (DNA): TGTGCCATCAGTGTTAAAGAGACCCAGTACTTC. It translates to CAISVKETQYF.

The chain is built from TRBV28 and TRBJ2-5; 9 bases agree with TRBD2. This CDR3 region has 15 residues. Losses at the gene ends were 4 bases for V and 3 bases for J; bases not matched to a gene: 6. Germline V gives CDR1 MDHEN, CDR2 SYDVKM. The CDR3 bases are TGTGCCAGCAGTTCACCCGGGACTAGCAAAGAGACCCAGTACTTC. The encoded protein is CASSSPGTSKETQYF.

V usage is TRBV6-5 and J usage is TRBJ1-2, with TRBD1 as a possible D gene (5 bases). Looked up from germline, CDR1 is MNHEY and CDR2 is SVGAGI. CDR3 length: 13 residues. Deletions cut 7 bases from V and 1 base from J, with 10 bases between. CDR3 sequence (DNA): TGTGCCAGCACCCCGGACATTAACTATGGCTACACCTTC. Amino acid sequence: CASTPDINYGYTF.